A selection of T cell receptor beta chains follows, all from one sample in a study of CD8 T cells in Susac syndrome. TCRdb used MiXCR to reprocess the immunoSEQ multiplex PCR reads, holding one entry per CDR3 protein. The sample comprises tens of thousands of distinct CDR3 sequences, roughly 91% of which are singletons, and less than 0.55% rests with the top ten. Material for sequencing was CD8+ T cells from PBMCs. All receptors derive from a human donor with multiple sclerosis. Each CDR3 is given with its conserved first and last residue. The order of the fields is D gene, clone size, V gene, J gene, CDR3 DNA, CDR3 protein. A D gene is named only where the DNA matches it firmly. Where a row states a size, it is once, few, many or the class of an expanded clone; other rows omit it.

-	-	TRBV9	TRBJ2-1	TGTGCCAGCAGCGTAGAGGGTCGAAACAATGAGCAGTTCTTC	CASSVEGRNNEQFF
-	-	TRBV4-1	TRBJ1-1	TGCGCCAGCAGCCAAGAGCACGGAGGTGCGGTAGCTTTCTTT	CASSQEHGGAVAFF
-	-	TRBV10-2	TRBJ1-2	TGCGCCAACAGTGAGAGTACTAACCCAAACTATGGCTACACCTTC	CANSESTNPNYGYTF
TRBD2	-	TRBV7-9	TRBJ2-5	TGTGCCAGCAGTCCGGACGGGGGGGAAACCCAGTACTTC	CASSPDGGETQYF
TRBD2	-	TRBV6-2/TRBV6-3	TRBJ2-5	TGTGCCAGCAGTCCTCCGGGACTAGCGGGACGGGTTACCCAGTACTTC	CASSPPGLAGRVTQYF
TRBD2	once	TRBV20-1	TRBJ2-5	TGCAGTGCTAGAGGTCGAAATGTGTCGCGGGAGTCAGGAAAGACCCAGTACTTC	CSARGRNVSRESGKTQYF
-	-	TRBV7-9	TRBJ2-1	TGTGCCAGCGTCGGCCAAACCAATGAGCAGTTCTTC	CASVGQTNEQFF
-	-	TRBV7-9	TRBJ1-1	TGTGCCAGCAGCTTAGGAGGGGAAAACACTGAAGCTTTCTTT	CASSLGGENTEAFF
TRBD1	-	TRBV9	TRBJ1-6	TGTGCCAGCGGGAGACAGGGGTTTAATTCACCCCTCCACTTT	CASGRQGFNSPLHF
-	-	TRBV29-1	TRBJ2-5	TGCAGCGTTGAAGGGGAGACCCAGTACTTC	CSVEGETQYF
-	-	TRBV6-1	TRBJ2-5	TGTGCAAGCAGCTCGCAGACCCAGTACTTC	CASSSQTQYF
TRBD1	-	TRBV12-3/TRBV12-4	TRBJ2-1	TGTGCCAGCTCCGTCCCGGGACAGGGATACAATGAGCAGTTCTTC	CASSVPGQGYNEQFF
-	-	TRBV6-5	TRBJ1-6	TGTGCCAGCAGCCACCTTTTGGGGGACAATTCACCCCTCCACTTT	CASSHLLGDNSPLHF
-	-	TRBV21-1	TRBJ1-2	TGTGCCAGCAGCAAACCTTCGCGGGGTTTAACCTATGGCTACACCTTC	CASSKPSRGLTYGYTF
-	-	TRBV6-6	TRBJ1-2	TGTGCCAGCAGCCACTATGGCTACACCTTC	CASSHYGYTF
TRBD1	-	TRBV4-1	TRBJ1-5	TGCGCCAGCAGCCCCTCGACAGGGACGAATCAGCCCCAGCATTTT	CASSPSTGTNQPQHF
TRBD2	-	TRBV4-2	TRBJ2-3	TGTGCCAGCAGCCAGGCTAGCGGGGGGACAGATACGCAGTATTTT	CASSQASGGTDTQYF
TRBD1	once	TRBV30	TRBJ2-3	TGTGCCTGGACGTCGACAGGGTTCCCAGATACGCAGTATTTT	CAWTSTGFPDTQYF
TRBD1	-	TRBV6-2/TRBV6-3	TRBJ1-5	TGTGCCAGCAGTTACTCGACGGAGGGACAGGGTCTCGATCAGCCCCAGCATTTT	CASSYSTEGQGLDQPQHF
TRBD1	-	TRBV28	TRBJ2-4	TGTGCCAGCAGGACAGGGGGCGGCATTCAGTACTTC	CASRTGGGIQYF
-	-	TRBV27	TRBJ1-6	TGTGCCAGCACCTGGACGGGGGAGGATTCACCCCTCCACTTT	CASTWTGEDSPLHF
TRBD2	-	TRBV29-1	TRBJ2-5	TGCAGCGTTGACGGGACTAGCGGGAGTACGAAAGAGACCCAGTACTTC	CSVDGTSGSTKETQYF
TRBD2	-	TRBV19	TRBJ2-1	TGTGCCAGTAACGAGGGACTAGCGGGATACAATGAGCAGTTCTTC	CASNEGLAGYNEQFF
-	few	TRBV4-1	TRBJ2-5	TGCGCCAGCAGCCAAGATTGGCACTTCCAAGAGACCCAGTACTTC	CASSQDWHFQETQYF
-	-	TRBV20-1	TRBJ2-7	TGCAGTGCTAGACGGCGAGGCGAGCAGTACTTC	CSARRRGEQYF
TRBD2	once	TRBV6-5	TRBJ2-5	TGTGCCAGCAGTCCCTCGACTAGCGGGGGGGCCGGAGGGACCCAGTACTTC	CASSPSTSGGAGGTQYF
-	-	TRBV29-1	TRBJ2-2	TGCAGCGTGCTGCAAGGGACCGGGGAGCTGTTTTTT	CSVLQGTGELFF
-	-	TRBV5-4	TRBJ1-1	TGTGCCAGCAGCTCCCCCGTGAACACTGAAGCTTTCTTT	CASSSPVNTEAFF
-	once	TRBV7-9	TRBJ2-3	TGTGCCAGCGCCCCGGTCAGGGGGGACACAGATACGCAGTATTTT	CASAPVRGDTDTQYF
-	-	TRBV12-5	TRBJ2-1	TGTGCTAGTGGTTTGGAGACGGGTGAGCAGTTCTTC	CASGLETGEQFF
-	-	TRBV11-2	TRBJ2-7	TGTGCCAGCAGCTTAGCGACAGTTTACGAGCAGTACTTC	CASSLATVYEQYF
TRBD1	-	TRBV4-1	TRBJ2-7	TGCGCCAGCAGCCACGGGGGACAGGGGAAGGAGCAGTACTTC	CASSHGGQGKEQYF
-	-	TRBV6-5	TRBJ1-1	TGTGCCAGCATCTTTTGGGGGGGGGCGAACACTGAAGCTTTCTTT	CASIFWGGANTEAFF
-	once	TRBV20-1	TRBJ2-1	TGCAGTGCAGTTTGGCTCAGCAATGAGCAGTTCTTC	CSAVWLSNEQFF
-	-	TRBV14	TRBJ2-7	TGTGCCAGCAGCTCATCGGACAACCCTTGGGAGCAGTACTTC	CASSSSDNPWEQYF
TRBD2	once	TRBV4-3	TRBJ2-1	TGCGCCAGCAGCCAAGATCAGGGAGCGGGAGGGCCATGGAATGAGCAGTTCTTC	CASSQDQGAGGPWNEQFF
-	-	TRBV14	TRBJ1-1	TGTGCCAGCAGCAGAGGGACTATTGAAGCTTTCTTT	CASSRGTIEAFF
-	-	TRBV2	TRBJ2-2	TGTGCCAGCAGCCCTAAAACAGGCCCCTCCGGGGAGCTGTTTTTT	CASSPKTGPSGELFF
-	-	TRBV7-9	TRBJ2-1	TGTGCCAGCCGTAGCGCCTCCTACAATGAGCAGTTCTTC	CASRSASYNEQFF
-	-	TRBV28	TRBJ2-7	TGTGCCAGCAGTTACAGGGTTAGCTACGAGCAGTACTTC	CASSYRVSYEQYF
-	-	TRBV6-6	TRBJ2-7	TGTGCCAGCAGTTACACCCCCGCCTACGAGCAGTACTTC	CASSYTPAYEQYF
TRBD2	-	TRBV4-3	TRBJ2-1	TGCGCCAGCAGCCAAGCTAGCGGCTTAAACAATGAGCAGTTCTTC	CASSQASGLNNEQFF
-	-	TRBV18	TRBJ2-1	TGTGCCAGCTCACCGGGGAGTTCCAATGAGCAGTTCTTC	CASSPGSSNEQFF
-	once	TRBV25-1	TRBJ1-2	TGTGCCAGCTCTTTTAGCCCTCACTATGGCTACACCTTC	CASSFSPHYGYTF
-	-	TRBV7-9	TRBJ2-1	TGTGCCAGCAGCCCCTTAGACCCCGGGACTCAGGGCTACAATGAGCAGTTCTTC	CASSPLDPGTQGYNEQFF
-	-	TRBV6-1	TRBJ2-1	TGTGCCAGCAGTGTTGACGGTTACTCCTACAATGAGCAGTTCTTC	CASSVDGYSYNEQFF
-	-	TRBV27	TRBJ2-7	TGTGCCAGCGCCTGGACCGAATCCTACGAGCAGTACTTC	CASAWTESYEQYF
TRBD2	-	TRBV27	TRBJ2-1	TGTGCCAGCAGTTTAGGGGCGGGGGGGCTTAATGAGCAGTTCTTC	CASSLGAGGLNEQFF
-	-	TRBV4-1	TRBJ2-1	TGCGCCAGCAGCCACCCGCTTCTGGGTGAGCAGTTCTTC	CASSHPLLGEQFF
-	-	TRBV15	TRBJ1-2	TGTGCCACCAGCAAAAGGACCGGGGGAGATGGCTACACCTTC	CATSKRTGGDGYTF
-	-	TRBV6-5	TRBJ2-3	TGTGCCAGCAGTTACGGGGGCCGGGGCACAGATACGCAGTATTTT	CASSYGGRGTDTQYF
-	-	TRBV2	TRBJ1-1	TGTGCCAGCACGGAGACGACGGGTCGGGTAGGTGAAGCTTTCTTT	CASTETTGRVGEAFF
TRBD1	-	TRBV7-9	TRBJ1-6	TGTGCCAGCAGCACCGACAGGGAAGTCCCCTATAATTCACCCCTCCACTTT	CASSTDREVPYNSPLHF
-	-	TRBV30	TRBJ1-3	TGTGCCTGGAGAGAGACAGGCTCTGGAAACACCATATATTTT	CAWRETGSGNTIYF
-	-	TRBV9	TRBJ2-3	TGTGCCAGCAGCGTTGAGGATACGCAGTATTTT	CASSVEDTQYF